One and the same sample provided the 3 T cell receptor beta chains below, sequenced in a study of blood T cell repertoires in COVID-19. Only in-frame clones appear in the TCRdb table, and some are missing; sequencing was by immunoSEQ multiplex PCR. The sample holds about 96,000 clones; approximately 84% are singletons and the top ten take 15% to 20%. Sequencing was performed on peripheral blood. Every receptor here comes from a woman aged 60-75 years with acute or convalescent COVID-19.

This clone appeared once. V is TRBV11-2 and J is TRBJ2-3; the match to TRBD2 covers 7 bases. The CDR3 spans 15 residues. Germline CDR1 is SGHAT and CDR2 is FQNNGV. V trimming: 4 bases; J trimming: 2 bases; junction bases outside the gene matches: 6. CDR3 region: CASSSIAGPTDTQYF. In nucleotides, the CDR3 is TGTGCCAGCAGCTCTATAGCGGGCCCCACAGATACGCAGTATTTT.

The V and J genes are TRBV9 and TRBJ2-5; D call uncertain. Trimming removed 0 bases from V and 5 bases from J, with 17 bases in between. The CDR3 extends over 16 amino acids. CDR1 is SGDLS, CDR2 YYNGEE, per germline. CDR3: CASSVAALDSRETQYF. CDR3 coding DNA: TGTGCCAGCAGCGTAGCTGCTTTGGATTCTAGGGAGACCCAGTACTTC.

The rearrangement joins TRBV5-1 to TRBJ2-5; 8 bases line up with TRBD1. The trim removed 4 bases at V and 5 bases at J, leaving 4 bases unmatched. Germline lookup yields CDR1 SGHRS and CDR2 YFSETQ. This CDR3 has 13 residues. CDR3 DNA sequence: TGCGCCAGCAGCCCGCAGGGGGCCGAGACCCAGTACTTC. It codes for CASSPQGAETQYF.